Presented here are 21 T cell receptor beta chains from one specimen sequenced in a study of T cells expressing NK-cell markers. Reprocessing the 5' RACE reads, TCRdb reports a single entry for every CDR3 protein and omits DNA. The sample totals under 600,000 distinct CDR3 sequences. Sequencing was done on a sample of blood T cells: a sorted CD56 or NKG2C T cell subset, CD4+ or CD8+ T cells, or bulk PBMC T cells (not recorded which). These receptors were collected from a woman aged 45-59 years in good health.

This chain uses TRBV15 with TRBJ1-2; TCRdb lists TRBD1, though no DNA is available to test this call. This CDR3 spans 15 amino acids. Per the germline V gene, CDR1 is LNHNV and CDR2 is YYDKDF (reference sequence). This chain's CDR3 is CATSSPGQGSYGYTF.

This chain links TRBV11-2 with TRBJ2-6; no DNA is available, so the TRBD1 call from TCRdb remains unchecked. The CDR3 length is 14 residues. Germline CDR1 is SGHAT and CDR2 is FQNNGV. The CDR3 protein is CASSHRVGANVLTF.

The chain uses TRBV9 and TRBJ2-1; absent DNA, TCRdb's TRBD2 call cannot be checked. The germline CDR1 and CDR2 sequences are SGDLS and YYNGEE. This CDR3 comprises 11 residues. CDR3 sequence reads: CASSVETRQFF. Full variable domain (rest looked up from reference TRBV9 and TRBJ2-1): DSGVTQTPKHLITATGQRVTLRCSPRSGDLSVYWYQQSLDQGLQFLIQYYNGEERAKGNILERFSAQQFPDLHSELNLSSLELGDSALYFCASSVETRQFFGPGTRLTVL.

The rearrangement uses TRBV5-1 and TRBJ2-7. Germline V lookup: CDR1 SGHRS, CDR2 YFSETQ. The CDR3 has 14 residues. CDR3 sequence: CASTWGEATYEQYF. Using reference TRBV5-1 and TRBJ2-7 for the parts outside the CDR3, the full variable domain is KAGVTQTPRYLIKTRGQQVTLSCSPISGHRSVSWYQQTPGQGLQFLFEYFSETQRNKGNFPGRFSGRQFSNSRSEMNVSTLELGDSALYLCASTWGEATYEQYFGPGTRLTVT.

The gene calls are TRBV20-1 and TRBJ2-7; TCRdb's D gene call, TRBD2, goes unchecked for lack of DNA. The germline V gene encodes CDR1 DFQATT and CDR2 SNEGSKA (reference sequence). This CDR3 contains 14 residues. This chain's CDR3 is CSARSPDFSYEQYF.

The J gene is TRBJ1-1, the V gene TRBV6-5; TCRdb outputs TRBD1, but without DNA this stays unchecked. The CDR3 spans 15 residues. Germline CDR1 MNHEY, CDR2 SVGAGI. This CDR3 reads CASSYVRLRGTEAFF.

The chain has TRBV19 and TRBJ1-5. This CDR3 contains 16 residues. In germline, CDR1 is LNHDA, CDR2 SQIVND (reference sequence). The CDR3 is CASSIFDPNSNQPQHF.

The CDR3 is CASSFQDRGGRGGELFF. The genes are TRBV5-1 and TRBJ2-2; TCRdb returns TRBD1, unconfirmable since there is no DNA. Per the germline V gene, CDR1 is SGHRS and CDR2 is YFSETQ. The CDR3 runs 17 residues.

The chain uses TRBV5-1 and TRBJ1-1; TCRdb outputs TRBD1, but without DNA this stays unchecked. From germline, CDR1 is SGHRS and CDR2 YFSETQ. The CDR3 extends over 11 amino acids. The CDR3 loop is CASSLDGAAFF.

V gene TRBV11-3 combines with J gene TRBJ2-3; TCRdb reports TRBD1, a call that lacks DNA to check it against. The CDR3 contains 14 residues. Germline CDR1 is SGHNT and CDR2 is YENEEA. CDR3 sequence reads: CASSFPSRADTQYF. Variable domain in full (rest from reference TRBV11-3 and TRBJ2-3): EAGVVQSPRYKIIEKKQPVAFWCNPISGHNTLYWYLQNLGQGPELLIRYENEEAVDDSQLPKDRFSAERLKGVDSTLKIQPAELGDSAVYLCASSFPSRADTQYFGPGTRLTVL.

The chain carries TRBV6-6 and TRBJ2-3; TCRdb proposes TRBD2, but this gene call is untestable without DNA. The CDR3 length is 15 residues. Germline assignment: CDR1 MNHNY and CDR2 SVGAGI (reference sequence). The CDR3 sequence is CASTEAGGYTDTQYF.

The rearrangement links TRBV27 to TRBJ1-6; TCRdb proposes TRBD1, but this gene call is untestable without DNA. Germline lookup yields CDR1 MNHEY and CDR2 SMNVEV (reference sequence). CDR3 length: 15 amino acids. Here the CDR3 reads CASSLSWGVQSPLHF.

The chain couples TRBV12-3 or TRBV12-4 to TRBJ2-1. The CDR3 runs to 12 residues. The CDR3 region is CASRYITGEQFF.

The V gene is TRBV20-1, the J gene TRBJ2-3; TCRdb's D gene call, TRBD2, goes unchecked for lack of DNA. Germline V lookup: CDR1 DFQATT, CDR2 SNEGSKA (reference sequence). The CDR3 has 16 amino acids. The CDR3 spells CSARDPLGANTDTQYF.

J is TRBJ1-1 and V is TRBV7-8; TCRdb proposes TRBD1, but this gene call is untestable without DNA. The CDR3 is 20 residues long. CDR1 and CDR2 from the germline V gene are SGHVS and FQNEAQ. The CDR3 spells CASSLSGWSNPRTGKTEAFF.

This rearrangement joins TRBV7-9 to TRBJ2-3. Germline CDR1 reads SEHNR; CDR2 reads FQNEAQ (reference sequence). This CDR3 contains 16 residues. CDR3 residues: CASSLESLSVTDTQYF.

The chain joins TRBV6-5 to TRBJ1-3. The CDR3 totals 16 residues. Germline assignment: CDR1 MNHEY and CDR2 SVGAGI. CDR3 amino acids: CASSRFTPGSGNTIYF.

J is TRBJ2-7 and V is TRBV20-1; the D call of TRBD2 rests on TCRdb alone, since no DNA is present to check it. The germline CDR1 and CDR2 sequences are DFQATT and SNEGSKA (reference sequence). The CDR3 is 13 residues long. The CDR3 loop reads CSATGDYTYEQYF.

Here the CDR3 reads CSVRVQGAGNSPLHF. V gene TRBV29-1 combines with J gene TRBJ1-6; TCRdb lists TRBD1, though no DNA is available to test this call. The germline V gene has CDR1 SQVTM and CDR2 ANQGSEA. This CDR3 is built from 15 residues.

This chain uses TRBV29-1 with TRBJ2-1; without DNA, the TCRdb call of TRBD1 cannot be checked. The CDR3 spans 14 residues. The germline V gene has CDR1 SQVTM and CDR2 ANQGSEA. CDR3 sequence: CSLRAGTGADEQFF.

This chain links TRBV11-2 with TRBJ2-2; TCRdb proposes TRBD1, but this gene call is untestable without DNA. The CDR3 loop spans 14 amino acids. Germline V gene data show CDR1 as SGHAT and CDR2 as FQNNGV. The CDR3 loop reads CASSSLQRDGELFF. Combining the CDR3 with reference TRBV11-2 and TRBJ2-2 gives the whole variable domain EAGVAQSPRYKIIEKRQSVAFWCNPISGHATLYWYQQILGQGPKLLIQFQNNGVVDDSQLPKDRFSAERLKGVDSTLKIQPAKLEDSAVYLCASSSLQRDGELFFGEGSRLTVL.